The next 10 T cell receptor beta chains were all read from a single sample in a study of T-cell memory formation after mild COVID-19. TCRdb processed the 5' RACE reads anew with MiXCR; each CDR3 protein has one entry. The data contain just under 550,000 distinct CDR3 sequences, around 21% of them singletons. Sequencing was performed on PBMCs or a T cell subset sorted from them (not recorded which). The receptors were sampled from an adult woman who had mild COVID-19 (a few samples of this study predate the infection). Cell type and time point are not known.

This clonotype was recorded a few times. The chain combines TRBV12-3 or TRBV12-4 with TRBJ1-6; tentatively, D is TRBD1 (5 bases). Trimming left V 6 bases short and J 10 bases short, with 19 bases between. The length of the CDR3 is 15 residues. This CDR3 is CASSPWGLGTSPLHF. Here the CDR3 DNA reads TGTGCCAGCAGCCCCTGGGGACTGGGGACCTCACCCCTCCACTTT.

There are a few counts of this clonotype. J is TRBJ1-5 and V is TRBV6-2 or TRBV6-3, with D uncertain. The CDR3 length is 12 residues. The germline gives CDR1 MNHEY, CDR2 SVGEGT. The ends were cut back, 6 bases at V and 6 bases at J, with 9 bases in the middle. CDR3 protein: CASSYDTQPQHF. CDR3 bases: TGTGCCAGCAGCTACGACACTCAGCCCCAGCATTTT.

The rearrangement joins TRBV5-6 to TRBJ2-7; D remains ambiguous. Germline values: CDR1 SGHDT, CDR2 YYEEEE. V lost 2 bases and J 1 base, leaving 7 bases between the germline ends. The CDR3 consists of 13 residues. Here the CDR3 DNA reads TGTGCCAGCAGCTTATGGCGGTCCTACGAGCAGTACTTC. Protein sequence: CASSLWRSYEQYF.

This clonotype was seen a few times. The chain combines TRBV7-9 with TRBJ2-1; TRBD2 agrees at 11 bases. V gave up 3 bases and J gave up 7 bases; unmatched junction bases: 5. Germline V CDR1 and CDR2: SEHNR, FQNEAQ (reference sequence). CDR3 size: 15 residues. CDR3 amino acids: CASSLVSGRENEQFF. As DNA, the CDR3 is TGTGCCAGCAGCTTGGTTAGCGGGAGGGAGAATGAGCAGTTCTTC. Full variable domain (remainder filled in from reference TRBV7-9 and TRBJ2-1): DTGVSQNPRHKITKRGQNVTFRCDPISEHNRLYWYRQTLGQGPEFLTYFQNEAQLEKSRLLSDRFSAERPKGSFSTLEIQRTEQGDSAMYLCASSLVSGRENEQFFGPGTRLTVL.

This clonotype turned up a few times. J is TRBJ2-3 and V is TRBV7-7; D is possibly TRBD2 (6 bases). V shed 6 bases and J shed 6 bases, with 16 bases lying between them. The germline CDR1 and CDR2 sequences are SSHAT and FNYEAQ (reference sequence). The CDR3 runs to 14 residues. The CDR3 region has the DNA TGTGCCAGCAGTCCGGGACTCAATCCGGATACGCAGTATTTT. Amino acid sequence: CASSPGLNPDTQYF. Variable domain in full (rest from reference TRBV7-7 and TRBJ2-3): GAGVSQSPRYKVTKRGQDVTLRCDPISSHATLYWYQQALGQGPEFLTYFNYEAQPDKSGLPSDRFSAERPEGSISTLTIQRTEQRDSAMYRCASSPGLNPDTQYFGPGTRLTVL.

The chain carries TRBV30 and TRBJ1-1; D gene ambiguous. The length of the CDR3 is 11 residues. Germline V gene lookup returns CDR1 GTSNPN and CDR2 SVGIG (reference sequence). The V end lost 5 bases, the J end lost 6 bases, and 10 bases lay between the germline ends. CDR3 sequence reads: CAWGGRSEAFF. The CDR3 nucleotides read TGTGCCTGGGGAGGACGGTCTGAAGCTTTCTTT.

This clonotype was detected only a few times. The V call is TRBV30, the J call TRBJ2-5; D tentatively reads TRBD1 or TRBD2 (6 bases each). The CDR3 length is 11 residues. Trimming shortened V by 8 bases and J by 7 bases, and 14 bases separated the two germline ends. Looked up from germline, CDR1 is GTSNPN and CDR2 is SVGIG (reference sequence). The CDR3 DNA is TGTGCCCGGGGGCTGCCCAGGACCCAGTACTTC. Amino acid sequence: CARGLPRTQYF.

The gene calls are TRBV20-1 and TRBJ1-5; possible D gene TRBD1, 5 bases. This CDR3 is built from 14 residues. Germline V CDR1 and CDR2: DFQATT, SNEGSKA (reference sequence). Trimming left V 6 bases short and J 3 bases short, with 15 bases between. The CDR3 DNA reads as TGCAGTGCGCTAAGACCGACAGCCAATCAGCCCCAGCATTTT. Amino acid sequence: CSALRPTANQPQHF.

This sequence joins TRBV5-1 and TRBJ1-1; no clear D gene. V was cut by 1 base and J by 4 bases, with 14 bases left in between. Germline V gives CDR1 SGHRS, CDR2 YFSETQ. This CDR3 has 15 residues. The CDR3, as DNA: TGCGCCAGCAGCTTGTCAGACATTCGGACCACTGAAGCTTTCTTT. Protein: CASSLSDIRTTEAFF.

The J gene is TRBJ1-1, the V gene TRBV30, with D possibly being TRBD1 (5 bases). CDR3 length equals 13 residues. The V gene's germline CDR1 is GTSNPN and CDR2 SVGIG (reference sequence). Trimming stripped 1 base from V and 9 bases from J, with 15 bases between. The chain's CDR3 is CAWSAFEGLQAFF. The DNA of the CDR3 is TGTGCCTGGAGTGCTTTCGAGGGGCTTCAAGCTTTCTTT.